A selection of T cell receptor beta chains follows, all from one sample in a study of T cell therapy after organ transplantation. This table comes from immunoSEQ multiplex PCR, and its TCRdb copy is limited to in-frame clones, with some not included. The table records some 48,000 clones, about 94% of them present only once. Their antigens remain unidentified. This specimen consisted of CD8+ T cells from blood, obtained before autologous CMV-specific T cell therapy. These receptors all come from a human patient who had received a solid organ transplant and had CMV disease. The CDR3 runs from the conserved cysteine through the conserved F or W. The D gene is left open where the match is weak. Clone size is stated in some rows and not others, as once, few, many or a class when expanded.

clone size: .
V gene: TRBV27
J gene: TRBJ1-2
D gene: .
CDR3 protein: CASSFSDTSTYGYTF
CDR3 DNA: TGTGCCAGCAGTTTTTCGGACACAAGCACCTATGGCTACACCTTC

clone size: .
V gene: TRBV4-3
J gene: TRBJ2-7
D gene: .
CDR3 protein: CASSQGRAVGNEQYF
CDR3 DNA: TGCGCCAGCAGCCAAGGTCGAGCCGTGGGGAACGAGCAGTACTTC

clone size: .
V gene: TRBV30
J gene: TRBJ2-7
D gene: .
CDR3 protein: CACLFRDRSYEQYF
CDR3 DNA: TGTGCCTGCTTATTCCGGGACCGATCCTACGAGCAGTACTTC

clone size: .
V gene: TRBV27
J gene: TRBJ2-1
D gene: .
CDR3 protein: CASSWGSNNEQFF
CDR3 DNA: TGTGCCAGCAGTTGGGGCTCCAACAATGAGCAGTTCTTC

clone size: .
V gene: TRBV7-9
J gene: TRBJ1-3
D gene: .
CDR3 protein: CASSLVPGLAGNTIYF
CDR3 DNA: TGTGCCAGCAGCTTAGTTCCGGGGTTGGCTGGAAACACCATATATTTT

clone size: .
V gene: TRBV6-5
J gene: TRBJ1-1
D gene: .
CDR3 protein: CASSYGTEAFF
CDR3 DNA: TGTGCCAGCAGTTACGGCACTGAAGCTTTCTTT

clone size: .
V gene: TRBV6-4
J gene: TRBJ1-2
D gene: .
CDR3 protein: CASSDRAGQGYNYGYTF
CDR3 DNA: TGTGCCAGCAGTGATCGAGCGGGGCAGGGATATAACTATGGCTACACCTTC

clone size: .
V gene: TRBV23-1
J gene: TRBJ2-7
D gene: .
CDR3 protein: CASSHTTRGGDYEQYF
CDR3 DNA: TGCGCCAGCAGTCACACGACCAGGGGCGGTGACTACGAGCAGTACTTC

clone size: .
V gene: TRBV7-8
J gene: TRBJ2-7
D gene: TRBD1
CDR3 protein: CASSPRQGPTTPYEQYF
CDR3 DNA: TGTGCCAGCAGCCCGCGACAGGGGCCCACAACCCCCTACGAGCAGTACTTC

clone size: .
V gene: TRBV5-1
J gene: TRBJ1-5
D gene: TRBD1
CDR3 protein: CASSLRGTGQPQHF
CDR3 DNA: TGCGCCAGCAGCTTGAGAGGGACAGGACAGCCCCAGCATTTT

clone size: .
V gene: TRBV5-5
J gene: TRBJ2-3
D gene: .
CDR3 protein: CASSLHGGTVDTQYF
CDR3 DNA: TGTGCCAGCAGCCTACATGGGGGAACGGTAGATACGCAGTATTTT

clone size: .
V gene: TRBV6-9
J gene: TRBJ1-3
D gene: .
CDR3 protein: CASSGRDGNTIYF
CDR3 DNA: TGTGCCAGCAGTGGAAGGGATGGAAACACCATATATTTT

clone size: .
V gene: TRBV14
J gene: TRBJ2-5
D gene: TRBD2
CDR3 protein: CASGLAGGPPETQYF
CDR3 DNA: TGTGCCAGCGGCCTAGCGGGAGGGCCCCCGGAGACCCAGTACTTC

clone size: .
V gene: TRBV5-4
J gene: TRBJ2-7
D gene: TRBD1
CDR3 protein: CASSLLQGAYEQYF
CDR3 DNA: TGTGCCAGCAGCTTATTACAGGGGGCCTACGAGCAGTACTTC

clone size: .
V gene: TRBV5-5
J gene: TRBJ2-1
D gene: .
CDR3 protein: CASSPRQRQDNEQFF
CDR3 DNA: TGTGCCAGCAGCCCGCGACAGCGGCAGGACAATGAGCAGTTCTTC

clone size: once
V gene: TRBV7-9
J gene: TRBJ1-1
D gene: .
CDR3 protein: CASSLGGTPNTEAFF
CDR3 DNA: TGTGCCAGCAGCTTAGGGGGCACACCAAACACTGAAGCTTTCTTT

clone size: .
V gene: TRBV15
J gene: TRBJ1-1
D gene: .
CDR3 protein: CATSRVTRAPKAFF
CDR3 DNA: TGTGCCACCAGCAGAGTAACCCGGGCCCCGAAAGCTTTCTTT

clone size: .
V gene: TRBV15
J gene: TRBJ2-1
D gene: TRBD1
CDR3 protein: CATLGQGNEQFF
CDR3 DNA: TGTGCCACCTTAGGACAGGGCAATGAGCAGTTCTTC

clone size: .
V gene: TRBV9
J gene: TRBJ2-5
D gene: .
CDR3 protein: CASSAGSSWETQYF
CDR3 DNA: TGTGCCAGCAGCGCGGGATCCTCATGGGAGACCCAGTACTTC

clone size: .
V gene: TRBV29-1
J gene: TRBJ2-3
D gene: .
CDR3 protein: CSVDIGGTARGDTQYF
CDR3 DNA: TGCAGCGTTGATATTGGAGGGACTGCAAGGGGAGATACGCAGTATTTT

clone size: once
V gene: TRBV6-5
J gene: TRBJ2-3
D gene: TRBD2
CDR3 protein: CASSYRLAEYTDTQYF
CDR3 DNA: TGTGCCAGCAGTTACAGGCTAGCGGAATACACAGATACGCAGTATTTT

clone size: .
V gene: TRBV27
J gene: TRBJ2-7
D gene: .
CDR3 protein: CASQLVYAGYEQYF
CDR3 DNA: TGTGCCAGCCAATTGGTCTACGCGGGCTACGAGCAGTACTTC

clone size: .
V gene: TRBV10-3
J gene: TRBJ2-3
D gene: TRBD2
CDR3 protein: CAISFSGGTDTQYF
CDR3 DNA: TGTGCCATCAGCTTTAGCGGGGGCACAGATACGCAGTATTTT

clone size: .
V gene: TRBV4-3
J gene: TRBJ2-7
D gene: TRBD2
CDR3 protein: CASSRWTSDEQYF
CDR3 DNA: TGCGCCAGCAGCCGCTGGACTAGCGACGAGCAGTACTTC

clone size: .
V gene: TRBV30
J gene: TRBJ1-5
D gene: .
CDR3 protein: CAWTPTANQPQHF
CDR3 DNA: TGTGCCTGGACCCCGACAGCCAATCAGCCCCAGCATTTT

clone size: .
V gene: TRBV15
J gene: TRBJ1-2
D gene: .
CDR3 protein: CATSLNGGQYGYTF
CDR3 DNA: TGTGCCACCAGCCTTAACGGGGGGCAATATGGCTACACCTTC

clone size: .
V gene: TRBV29-1
J gene: TRBJ1-4
D gene: .
CDR3 protein: CSVEARGGDEKLFF
CDR3 DNA: TGCAGCGTTGAAGCCAGGGGAGGGGATGAAAAACTGTTTTTT

clone size: .
V gene: TRBV10-1
J gene: TRBJ2-2
D gene: .
CDR3 protein: CASSDPRLQGEAGELFF
CDR3 DNA: TGCGCCAGCAGTGACCCTCGATTACAGGGAGAGGCCGGGGAGCTGTTTTTT

clone size: .
V gene: TRBV15
J gene: TRBJ1-1
D gene: TRBD1
CDR3 protein: CATSPRTGNTEAFF
CDR3 DNA: TGTGCCACCAGCCCCAGGACAGGGAACACTGAAGCTTTCTTT

clone size: .
V gene: TRBV5-1
J gene: TRBJ2-5
D gene: .
CDR3 protein: CASAATGIWETQYF
CDR3 DNA: TGCGCCAGCGCCGCCACAGGGATCTGGGAGACCCAGTACTTC

clone size: few
V gene: TRBV6-4
J gene: TRBJ2-7
D gene: TRBD2
CDR3 protein: CASSGGGGVYEQYF
CDR3 DNA: TGTGCCAGCAGTGGGGGGGGAGGGGTCTACGAGCAGTACTTC

clone size: .
V gene: TRBV11-2
J gene: TRBJ2-7
D gene: TRBD2
CDR3 protein: CASSPTPAGVGEQYF
CDR3 DNA: TGTGCCAGCAGCCCGACTCCCGCGGGAGTGGGAGAGCAGTACTTC

clone size: .
V gene: TRBV14
J gene: TRBJ2-5
D gene: .
CDR3 protein: CASSQDMGTAQETQYF
CDR3 DNA: TGTGCCAGCAGCCAAGATATGGGTACAGCTCAAGAGACCCAGTACTTC

clone size: .
V gene: TRBV7-2
J gene: TRBJ2-3
D gene: .
CDR3 protein: CASSVDSLTDTQYF
CDR3 DNA: TGTGCCAGCAGCGTAGACAGTCTCACAGATACGCAGTATTTT

clone size: .
V gene: TRBV5-1
J gene: TRBJ1-6
D gene: .
CDR3 protein: CASSPQQGSYNSPLHF
CDR3 DNA: TGCGCCAGCAGCCCCCAACAGGGCTCCTATAATTCACCCCTCCACTTT

clone size: .
V gene: TRBV10-2
J gene: TRBJ2-5
D gene: .
CDR3 protein: CASSTRWADETQYF
CDR3 DNA: TGCGCCAGCAGTACAAGGTGGGCCGACGAGACCCAGTACTTC

clone size: .
V gene: TRBV4-2
J gene: TRBJ2-1
D gene: .
CDR3 protein: CASSQVSSPGYNEQFF
CDR3 DNA: TGTGCCAGCAGCCAAGTGAGCAGCCCTGGCTACAATGAGCAGTTCTTC